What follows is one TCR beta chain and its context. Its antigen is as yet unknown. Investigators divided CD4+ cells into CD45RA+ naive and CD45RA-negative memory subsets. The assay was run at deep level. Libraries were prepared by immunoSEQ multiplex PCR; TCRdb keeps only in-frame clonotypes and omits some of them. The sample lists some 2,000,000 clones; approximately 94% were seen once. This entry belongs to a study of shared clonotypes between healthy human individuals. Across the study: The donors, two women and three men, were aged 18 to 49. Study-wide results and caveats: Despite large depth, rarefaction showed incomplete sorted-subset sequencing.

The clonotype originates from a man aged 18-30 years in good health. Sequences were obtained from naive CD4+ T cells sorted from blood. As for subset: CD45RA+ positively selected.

CDR3 sequence reads: CASSTGTWYGYTF. In nucleotides, the CDR3 is TGTGCCAGCAGCACCGGGACATGGTATGGCTACACCTTC. The rearrangement uses TRBV7-9 and TRBJ1-2; tentatively, D is TRBD1 (6 bases). Looked up from germline, CDR1 is SEHNR and CDR2 is FQNEAQ (reference sequence). V shed 5 bases and J shed 5 bases, with 12 bases lying between them. CDR3 length: 13 residues.